Below, 17 T cell receptor beta chains from the same sample are listed, as sequenced in a study of blood T cell repertoires in COVID-19. The protocol was immunoSEQ multiplex PCR, while the TCRdb copy is restricted to in-frame clones and leaves out a portion. The sample contains more than 200,000 clones, roughly 83% of which appear only once. What was sequenced was peripheral blood. Receptor source: a woman aged 70 to 79 with active or convalescent COVID-19.

The rearrangement joins TRBV3-1 (or the pseudogene TRBV3-2) to TRBJ2-5; the D gene is possibly TRBD1 (6 bases). Trimming took off 5 bases at V and 5 bases at J, with 12 bases between the two ends. CDR1 is LGHDT and CDR2 is YNNKEL in the germline V gene (reference sequence). The CDR3 spans 13 residues. The CDR3: CASSGRGWETQYF. Written as DNA, the CDR3 is TGTGCCAGCAGCGGCAGGGGTTGGGAGACCCAGTACTTC.

About this clone: The junction does not match germline at one end; this may be a read error. This rearrangement joins TRBV25-1 to TRBJ1-5; 8 bases are shared with TRBD1. This CDR3 has 16 amino acids. Germline V CDR1 and CDR2: MGHDK, SYGVNS. In DNA, the CDR3 is TGTGCCAGCAGTGACCGAGACAGGGGTAGCGATCAGCCCCAGCATTTT. Residues: CASSDRDRGSDQPQHF. The entire variable domain, with the rest obtained from reference TRBV25-1 and TRBJ1-5, is as follows: EADIYQTPRYLVIGTGKKITLECSQTMGHDKMYWYQQDPGMELHLIHYSYGVNSTEKGDLSSESTVSRIRTEHFPLTLESARPSHTSQYLCASSDRDRGSDQPQHFGDGTRLSIL.

The CDR3 is CAISEEQNTEAFF. The CDR3, as DNA: TGTGCCATCAGTGAGGAACAGAACACTGAAGCTTTCTTT. This sequence joins TRBV10-3 and TRBJ1-1; no clear D gene. The length of the CDR3 is 13 residues. Trimming stripped 2 bases from V and 1 base from J, with 5 bases between. Germline CDR1 is ENHRY and CDR2 is SYGVKD.

The chain employs TRBV19 and TRBJ1-3; D not certain. The CDR3 covers 13 residues. V lost 6 bases, J lost 2 bases, and 8 bases lay in between. Germline V lookup: CDR1 LNHDA, CDR2 SQIVND (reference sequence). CDR3 coding DNA: TGTGCCAGTAGGCAGGCTCCTGGAAACACCATATATTTT. Translating gives CASRQAPGNTIYF.

J is TRBJ1-4 and V is TRBV3-1 (or the pseudogene TRBV3-2); TRBD1 aligns across 8 bases. The CDR3 totals 14 residues. In germline, CDR1 is LGHDT, CDR2 YNNKEL (reference sequence). V lost 3 bases to trimming and J lost 8 bases; unmatched junction nucleotides: 5. CDR3 residues: CASSQDRVGEKLFF. In nucleotides, the CDR3 is TGTGCCAGCAGCCAGGACAGGGTGGGGGAAAAACTGTTTTTT.

A remark on this clone: Other DNA variants within this sample encode the same CDR3. J is TRBJ2-7 and V is TRBV4-1; maybe TRBD1 (6 bases). Germline assignment: CDR1 MGHRA and CDR2 YSYEKL. CDR3 length: 13 amino acids. V dropped 0 bases and J dropped 3 bases, with 6 bases sitting between them. CDR3 loop: CASSQEQGYEQYF. The CDR3 nucleotides read TGCGCCAGCAGCCAAGAACAGGGCTACGAGCAGTACTTC.

V gene TRBV10-1 combines with J gene TRBJ2-5, with D possibly matching TRBD1 (5 bases). This CDR3 contains 13 residues. Trimming removed 2 bases from V and 5 bases from J, with 9 bases in between. The germline V gene encodes CDR1 WNHNN and CDR2 SYGVQD (reference sequence). CDR3: CASSEAGLETQYF. Here the CDR3 DNA reads TGCGCCAGCAGTGAGGCAGGGTTGGAGACCCAGTACTTC.

This chain uses TRBV2 with TRBJ1-2, with D uncertain. Trimming took off 6 bases at V and 8 bases at J, with 25 bases between the two ends. This CDR3 has 16 residues. Germline CDR1 SNHLY, CDR2 FYNNEI. The CDR3 region is CASRYPMDRAKRGYTF. The CDR3, as DNA: TGTGCCAGCAGGTATCCGATGGACCGGGCCAAGCGGGGCTACACCTTC. Supplemented by reference TRBV2 and TRBJ1-2, the full variable domain reads EPEVTQTPSHQVTQMGQEVILRCVPISNHLYFYWYRQILGQKVEFLVSFYNNEISEKSEIFDDQFSVERPDGSNFTLKIRSTKLEDSAMYFCASRYPMDRAKRGYTFGSGTRLTVV.

The chain couples TRBV12-3 or TRBV12-4 to TRBJ1-5; 8 nucleotides align to TRBD1. This CDR3 is 13 amino acids long. With 5 bases clipped from V and 5 bases from J, the junction kept 2 bases outside the gene matches. Written as DNA, the CDR3 is TGTGCCAGCAGTATACAGGGGGATCAGCCCCAGCATTTT. This encodes CASSIQGDQPQHF.

The J gene is TRBJ2-5, the V gene TRBV6-6; D gene ambiguous. CDR1 and CDR2 (germline): MNHNY, SVGAGI (reference sequence). Between the trimmed V and J ends, which lost 5 bases and 0 bases, there was a span of 19 bases. The CDR3 is made up of 17 amino acids. The CDR3 DNA sequence: TGTGCCAGCAGTCCTCCTCTCCCCGGGTCCCACCAAGAGACCCAGTACTTC. Amino acids: CASSPPLPGSHQETQYF.

The rearrangement joins TRBV9 to TRBJ2-3; 14 bases are a match to TRBD2. Per the germline V gene, CDR1 is SGDLS and CDR2 is YYNGEE. Trimming removed 5 bases from V and 5 bases from J; junction bases left unmatched: 13. This CDR3 spans 18 amino acids. The CDR3 DNA is TGTGCCAGCAGTCAGACTAGCGGGGGGGCCAGTGGTAGAGATACGCAGTATTTT. This translates into CASSQTSGGASGRDTQYF.

The chain uses TRBV14 and TRBJ2-7, with D hard to call. Looked up from germline, CDR1 is SGHDN and CDR2 is FVKESK. V lost 1 base, J lost 7 bases, and 17 bases lay in between. This CDR3 region has 15 residues. CDR3 loop: CASSQGSTGFEEQYF. CDR3 bases: TGTGCCAGCAGCCAAGGTTCGACGGGTTTCGAAGAGCAGTACTTC.

The gene calls are TRBV29-1 and TRBJ2-5, with TRBD2 as a possible D gene (5 bases). V was trimmed by 7 bases and J by 7 bases, leaving 19 bases between them. CDR3 length: 13 residues. CDR1 and CDR2 from the germline V gene are SQVTM and ANQGSEA. The CDR3 loop is CSASGSAEGTQYF. Written as DNA, the CDR3 is TGCAGCGCCTCGGGGAGCGCTGAGGGGACCCAGTACTTC.

The chain carries TRBV11-1 and TRBJ1-2, with TRBD1 as a possible D gene (6 bases). This CDR3 has 15 amino acids. The ends were cut back, 5 bases at V and 4 bases at J, with 17 bases in the middle. Germline-derived CDR1 and CDR2 are SGHAT and FQDESV (reference sequence). CDR3 sequence reads: CASSPNRETSYGYTF. CDR3 sequence (DNA): TGTGCCAGCAGCCCGAACAGGGAAACGTCCTATGGCTACACCTTC.

The chain carries TRBV6-5 and TRBJ2-7; TRBD1 matches 9 bases. The germline CDR1 and CDR2 sequences are MNHEY and SVGAGI. Trimming cost V 4 bases and J 4 bases; bases outside gene matches: 2. This CDR3 has 13 residues. CDR3 residues: CASSWDREYEQYF. The CDR3 nucleotides read TGTGCCAGCAGTTGGGACAGGGAGTACGAGCAGTACTTC.

The chain is built from TRBV20-1 and TRBJ1-5; D gene uncertain. The CDR3 has 11 residues. The germline V gene has CDR1 DFQATT and CDR2 SNEGSKA (reference sequence). V was cut by 1 base and J by 7 bases, with 5 bases left in between. The CDR3 loop reads CSARGRQPQHF. The CDR3 nucleotides read TGCAGTGCTAGAGGCAGACAGCCCCAGCATTTT.

The chain has TRBV7-9 and TRBJ2-3; D may be TRBD2 (5 bases). The V gene's germline CDR1 is SEHNR and CDR2 FQNEAQ (reference sequence). Trimming pared 5 bases from V and 4 bases from J, leaving 13 bases between. This CDR3 comprises 14 residues. The CDR3 protein is CASSPDYPSDTQYF. The DNA of the CDR3 is TGTGCCAGCAGCCCCGACTATCCGTCAGATACGCAGTATTTT.